The sequence of this T cell receptor (beta chain) was determined in a study of T cells in Graves' hyperthyroidism and ophthalmopathy. Points from the study as a whole: In the blood, most expanded thyroid clonotypes above 0.001 appeared as well.

The CDR3 regions of TCR beta were amplified from RNA transcripts. Primed by the HTBI set, a first-round RT-PCR was run on the TCR CDR3. TCRdb re-derived calls from the multiplex PCR reads in MiXCR, one entry per CDR3 protein. This sample yields around 500,000 distinct CDR3 sequences, of which 22% are seen a single time; about half belongs to the top ten. In regard to this clonotype: What it recognizes is unknown. Possible read error: a much larger clone is one base away. In this CDR3 the conserved last residue, phenylalanine or tryptophan, is missing, so a read error is likely.

V lost 6 bases to trimming and J lost 8 bases; unmatched junction nucleotides: 4. The CDR3 loop spans 13 amino acids. Ophthalmopathy patients had Clinical Activity Score at least 3, NOSPECS grade at least 4, duration under 3 months. Uncontrolled infection, other autoimmune disease, pregnancy or lactation barred patients from enrollment. The sequence was collected from a woman aged 65 to 85 with Graves' ophthalmopathy. This chain connects TRBV12-3 or TRBV12-4 to TRBJ1-2; 12 bases fit TRBD1. Sequencing used blood. CDR3 residues: CASSRGTGGGYTI. The CDR3, as DNA: TGTGCCAGCAGCAGAGGGACAGGGGGCGGCTACACCATC.